These T cell receptor beta chains were read from a single sample in a study of blood T cell repertoires in COVID-19. TCRdb's copy holds only in-frame clones and misses some; the assay was immunoSEQ multiplex PCR. Of about 96,000 clones listed, around 80% are singletons. The sequencing input was peripheral blood. The receptors shown here come from a man between 45 and 60 years old who had recovered from COVID-19. CDR3s include the opening cysteine and the closing phenylalanine or tryptophan. The D gene is left open where the match is weak. Clone sizes are given selectively: once, few, many, or a class where the clone is expanded.

TRBV15	.	few	TRBJ1-3	CATSRAGTSTINTIYF	TGTGCCACCAGCAGAGCCGGGACTTCGACGATTAACACCATATATTTT
TRBV7-3	TRBD2	.	TRBJ2-3	CASSPLAGVTDTQYF	TGTGCCAGCAGCCCCCTAGCGGGAGTCACAGATACGCAGTATTTT
TRBV18	TRBD2	.	TRBJ2-7	CASSPPGGTSGSYEQYF	TGTGCCAGCTCACCACCGGGGGGGACTAGCGGGAGCTACGAGCAGTACTTC
TRBV9	TRBD1	few	TRBJ1-6	CASSDDRGTGSPLHF	TGTGCCAGCAGCGACGACAGGGGAACGGGCTCACCCCTCCACTTT
TRBV12-5	TRBD2	.	TRBJ2-3	CASAPQLAGTDTQYF	TGTGCTAGTGCCCCCCAACTAGCGGGGACAGATACGCAGTATTTT
TRBV5-4	TRBD1	.	TRBJ2-7	CASSSGQGKTYEQYF	TGTGCCAGCAGCTCTGGACAGGGGAAAACCTACGAGCAGTACTTC
TRBV18	TRBD1	.	TRBJ2-5	CASSPPYQGEETQYF	TGTGCCAGCTCACCACCGTACCAGGGGGAGGAGACCCAGTACTTC
TRBV27	TRBD2	once	TRBJ2-7	CARRAGGEYEQYF	TGTGCCAGGAGAGCGGGGGGCGAGTACGAGCAGTACTTC
TRBV10-3	.	.	TRBJ1-2	CAISEREGSDGYTF	TGTGCCATCAGTGAGAGGGAGGGGTCGGATGGCTACACCTTC
TRBV4-2	.	.	TRBJ1-6	CASSRQSYNSPLHF	TGTGCCAGCAGCCGACAGAGCTATAATTCACCCCTCCACTTT
TRBV11-3	.	.	TRBJ1-1	CASSDRFTANTEAFF	TGTGCCAGCAGCGATAGATTCACCGCGAACACTGAAGCTTTCTTT
TRBV2	.	.	TRBJ1-2	CASSVLNYGYTF	TGTGCCAGCAGTGTGCTAAACTATGGCTACACCTTC
TRBV7-6	TRBD2	.	TRBJ2-7	CASSLGLAGGYEQYF	TGTGCCAGCAGCTTGGGACTAGCGGGAGGGTACGAGCAGTACTTC
TRBV7-9	TRBD1	few	TRBJ1-5	CASSPGGEGNQPQHF	TGTGCCAGCAGCCCAGGGGGTGAGGGCAATCAGCCCCAGCATTTT
TRBV5-4	.	.	TRBJ2-4	CASSLSAGFPHIWYF	TGTGCCAGCAGCTTGTCCGCGGGGTTCCCCCACATATGGTACTTC
TRBV11-3	TRBD2	few	TRBJ2-1	CASSSGKREYPDEQFF	TGTGCCAGCAGCTCCGGGAAGCGGGAGTATCCCGATGAGCAGTTCTTC
TRBV11-2	TRBD2	.	TRBJ2-7	CASSLETSGSEQYF	TGTGCCAGCAGCTTAGAAACTAGCGGGAGCGAGCAGTACTTC
TRBV6-6	.	.	TRBJ2-1	CASRASGNEQFF	TGTGCCAGCAGAGCAAGCGGGAATGAGCAGTTCTTC
TRBV30	.	once	TRBJ1-1	CAWSVLGLEAFF	TGTGCCTGGAGTGTACTAGGACTTGAAGCTTTCTTT
TRBV5-4	TRBD1	.	TRBJ1-2	CASSLGQGAVRGYTF	TGTGCCAGCAGCTTGGGACAGGGGGCGGTAAGAGGCTACACCTTC
TRBV4-1	.	few	TRBJ2-2	CASSRSTTTSNTGELFF	TGCGCCAGCAGCCGTTCAACGACAACCTCGAACACCGGGGAGCTGTTTTTT
TRBV14	TRBD2	.	TRBJ2-1	CASSQDRGSGRLNEQFF	TGTGCCAGCAGCCAAGATCGGGGTAGCGGGAGGCTGAATGAGCAGTTCTTC
TRBV29-1	.	.	TRBJ1-2	CSVEGALGYTF	TGCAGCGTTGAGGGAGCCCTGGGCTACACCTTC
TRBV14	.	few	TRBJ2-7	CASSQGSGLLVEQYF	TGTGCCAGCAGCCAAGGGTCAGGGTTGCTCGTCGAGCAGTACTTC
TRBV2	TRBD2	.	TRBJ2-7	CASRDTSGSEQYF	TGTGCCAGCAGAGATACTAGCGGGAGCGAGCAGTACTTC
TRBV3-1/TRBV3-2	.	few	TRBJ1-4	CASSPLLQRSGANEKLFF	TGTGCCAGCAGCCCCCTACTACAGCGCTCGGGGGCTAATGAAAAACTGTTTTTT
TRBV19	.	.	TRBJ1-5	CASSISAGQGQPQHF	TGTGCCAGTAGTATATCGGCCGGGCAGGGTCAGCCCCAGCATTTT
TRBV5-1	TRBD1	.	TRBJ1-6	CAIGQGCTDYNSPLHF	TGCGCCATCGGACAGGGTTGTACTGATTATAATTCACCCCTCCACTTT
TRBV10-3	.	.	TRBJ2-5	CAISESNTQETQYF	TGTGCCATCAGTGAGTCAAATACTCAAGAGACCCAGTACTTC
TRBV27	TRBD1	.	TRBJ2-2	CASSSVRGFDTGELFF	TGTGCCAGCAGTTCAGTCAGGGGGTTTGACACCGGGGAGCTGTTTTTT
TRBV28	TRBD2	few	TRBJ2-3	CASSPGLAGGRDTQYF	TGTGCCAGCAGTCCGGGACTAGCGGGAGGGAGAGATACGCAGTATTTT
TRBV12-3/TRBV12-4	TRBD1	.	TRBJ1-2	CASSPDRDYGYTF	TGTGCCAGCAGCCCGGACAGGGACTATGGCTACACCTTC
TRBV11-2	TRBD1	.	TRBJ2-5	CASSWDRGMETQYF	TGTGCCAGCAGCTGGGACAGGGGCATGGAGACCCAGTACTTC
TRBV7-9	TRBD1	.	TRBJ2-3	CASSSGQGASDTQYF	TGTGCCAGCAGCTCCGGACAGGGGGCTTCAGATACGCAGTATTTT
TRBV28	.	.	TRBJ1-6	CASSLLQHNSPLHF	TGTGCCAGCAGTTTATTACAGCATAATTCACCCCTCCACTTT
TRBV6-5	.	few	TRBJ1-2	CASSLQGTYGYTF	TGTGCCAGCAGTTTACAGGGAACCTATGGCTACACCTTC
TRBV6-4	TRBD1	.	TRBJ2-3	CASRDDRGGDTQYF	TGTGCCAGCAGGGACGACAGGGGCGGGGATACGCAGTATTTT